This entry lists 29 T cell receptor beta chains sequenced from one sample in a study of blood T cells in healthy people across ages. Sample-barcoded 5' priming and a J-beta primer mix drove a second PCR of roughly 6 to 12 cycles. One entry per CDR3 protein results from TCRdb running MiXCR on the 5' RACE reads. The table has approximately 760,000 distinct CDR3 sequences, more than 20% seen once; the top ten hold 9.4%. The same sample was also studied in work on T cells of mothers and their children.

Specimen: blood. The receptors come from a boy between 10 and 17 years old in good health.

This clonotype has only a few counts. The rearrangement links TRBV24-1 to TRBJ2-5, with 8 bases aligning to TRBD1. V shed 0 bases, J shed 5 bases, and the junction held 4 bases outside the gene matches. This CDR3 has 15 amino acids. Germline V gene sequence: CDR1 KGHDR, CDR2 SFDVKD. CDR3 residues: CATSDLQGAGETQYF. CDR3 DNA: TGTGCCACCAGTGATTTGCAGGGGGCTGGGGAGACCCAGTACTTC.

The chain couples TRBV20-1 to TRBJ1-2, with unresolved D. CDR1 and CDR2 (germline): DFQATT, SNEGSKA (reference sequence). The CDR3 has 13 amino acids. V was clipped by 0 bases and J by 6 bases, with 11 bases between them. The CDR3 spells CSARDFQNNGYTF. CDR3 coding DNA: TGCAGTGCTAGAGATTTCCAGAACAATGGCTACACCTTC.

This clonotype was counted between two and nine times. The rearrangement links TRBV10-2 to TRBJ2-3, with no clear D. There are 17 residues in the CDR3. V lost 6 bases to trimming and J lost 0 bases, with 19 bases between them. The germline V gene has CDR1 WSHSY and CDR2 SAAADI. The chain's CDR3 is CASSFTTYQSSTDTQYF. The CDR3 nucleotides read TGCGCCAGCAGCTTTACTACGTACCAATCTAGCACAGATACGCAGTATTTT.

The chain employs TRBV7-2 and TRBJ1-1; 12 bases agree with TRBD1. V was clipped by 3 bases and J by 6 bases; unmatched bases: 5. Germline-derived CDR1 and CDR2 are SGHTA and FQGNSA. The CDR3 has 15 residues. Here the CDR3 DNA reads TGTGCCAGCAGCTTGGGACAGGGGGCTGTCGCTGAAGCTTTCTTT. This codes for CASSLGQGAVAEAFF.

The chain recombines TRBV27 with TRBJ2-1; 8 nucleotides match TRBD2. With V trimmed by 5 bases and J by 8 bases, 17 bases remained unmatched. This CDR3 is built from 17 residues. Germline CDR1 is MNHEY and CDR2 is SMNVEV (reference sequence). The chain's CDR3 is CASSTGTSKFAGHEQFF. CDR3 DNA sequence: TGTGCCAGCAGTACCGGGACTAGTAAATTTGCAGGGCATGAGCAGTTCTTC.

The chain joins TRBV20-1 to TRBJ2-5, with a possible D match to TRBD1 (6 bases). Germline loops: CDR1 DFQATT, CDR2 SNEGSKA (reference sequence). V shed 5 bases and J shed 8 bases, with 18 bases lying between them. CDR3 length: 13 residues. The CDR3 loop is CSAGETGVVTQYF. CDR3 coding DNA: TGCAGTGCTGGCGAGACAGGAGTCGTAACCCAGTACTTC.

This clonotype was detected only a few times. The chain links TRBV28 to TRBJ2-7, with 7 bases matching TRBD2. Unmatched junction bases numbered 8, after V lost 6 bases and J lost 0 bases. Per the germline V gene, CDR1 is MDHEN and CDR2 is SYDVKM. CDR3 size: 15 residues. Written as DNA, the CDR3 is TGTGCCAGCAGCCTAACTAGCGCGAGCTCCTACGAGCAGTACTTC. Residues: CASSLTSASSYEQYF. The entire variable domain, with the rest obtained from reference TRBV28 and TRBJ2-7, is as follows: DVKVTQSSRYLVKRTGEKVFLECVQDMDHENMFWYRQDPGLGLRLIYFSYDVKMKEKGDIPEGYSVSREKKERFSLILESASTNQTSMYLCASSLTSASSYEQYFGPGTRLTVT.

This clonotype was counted between two and nine times. This chain joins TRBV7-2 and TRBJ2-5; 10 nucleotides agree with TRBD2. CDR1 is SGHTA and CDR2 is FQGNSA in the germline V gene. V was pared by 4 bases and J by 2 bases, with 4 bases of the junction left unmatched. The CDR3 totals 15 residues. The CDR3 is CASSSGLAEQETQYF. As DNA, the CDR3 is TGTGCCAGCAGCTCTGGACTAGCGGAACAAGAGACCCAGTACTTC.

Notes on this clonotype: An end of the junction differs from the germline gene, which may be a read error. V gene TRBV7-9 combines with J gene TRBJ2-5; D ambiguous. The J call may be mistaken, given a closer DNA end match to TRBJ2-1. In germline, CDR1 is SEHNR, CDR2 FQNEAQ (reference sequence). The CDR3 is 15 residues long. In nucleotides, the CDR3 is TGTGCTAGCAGTTCCGACTGGACCGCTAACAATGAGCAGTTCTTC. It encodes CASSSDWTANNEQFF.

This clonotype was detected only a few times. This rearrangement joins TRBV11-2 to TRBJ2-7, with 7 bases identical to TRBD2. The CDR3 is made up of 16 amino acids. Germline V lookup: CDR1 SGHAT, CDR2 FQNNGV. The V segment lost 0 bases and the J segment 0 bases; nucleotides outside the gene matches: 5. The CDR3 reads CASSLDSGADSYEQYF. The CDR3 DNA reads as TGTGCCAGCAGCTTAGACAGCGGGGCTGACTCCTACGAGCAGTACTTC.

V is TRBV5-1 and J is TRBJ2-5; no definite D call. The CDR3 totals 15 residues. Germline V gene lookup returns CDR1 SGHRS and CDR2 YFSETQ. Trimming took 5 bases from V and 2 from J, leaving 16 bases between them. This chain's CDR3 is CASSVGQTLQETQYF. The CDR3 DNA sequence: TGCGCCAGCAGTGTTGGCCAGACCTTACAAGAGACCCAGTACTTC.

This clonotype was found a few times. The chain joins TRBV4-1 to TRBJ2-5; D not certain. The end of the DNA fits TRBJ2-1 better, so the J call may be wrong. The CDR3 has 13 amino acids. Looked up from germline, CDR1 is MGHRA and CDR2 is YSYEKL. CDR3 region: CASSPPLGDEQFF. DNA for the CDR3: TGCGCCAGCAGCCCCCCCCTGGGCGATGAGCAGTTCTTC.

The chain is built from TRBV18 and TRBJ1-2, with 12 bases lining up with TRBD1. This CDR3 has 15 amino acids. Germline assignment: CDR1 KGHSH and CDR2 LQKENI. V lost 4 bases to trimming and J lost 4 bases; unmatched junction nucleotides: 4. The CDR3 spells CASSQGTGGVYGYTF. In DNA form, the CDR3 reads TGTGCCAGCTCACAAGGGACAGGGGGCGTCTATGGCTACACCTTC.

The V call is TRBV12-3 or TRBV12-4, the J call TRBJ2-1, with no clear D. V lost 4 bases to trimming and J lost 8 bases, with 18 bases between them. This CDR3 has 15 amino acids. The CDR3 DNA follows: TGTGCCAGCAGTTCCGTACTCCCGAAGGTCGATGAGCAGTTCTTC. This encodes CASSSVLPKVDEQFF.

This clonotype was counted a few times. The rearrangement joins TRBV7-9 to TRBJ1-4, with a weak D call TRBD1 (5 bases). The length of the CDR3 is 16 residues. The V gene's germline CDR1 is SEHNR and CDR2 FQNEAQ (reference sequence). V lost 0 bases and J lost 0, with 8 bases in between. The CDR3 nucleotides are TGTGCCAGCAGCTTAGCCGACAGCCCAACTAATGAAAAACTGTTTTTT. Its translation: CASSLADSPTNEKLFF.

This clonotype showed up just a few times. The chain links TRBV5-1 to TRBJ1-2; TRBD1 matches at 10 bases. The V and J ends lost 0 bases and 7 bases, in that order; junction bases with no gene match: 3. Germline CDR1 reads SGHRS; CDR2 reads YFSETQ. The CDR3 consists of 14 residues. The CDR3 loop is CASSLEDRGLGYTF. The CDR3 DNA is TGCGCCAGCAGCTTGGAAGACAGGGGGCTTGGCTACACCTTC.

This clonotype was observed a few times. The rearrangement joins TRBV7-8 to TRBJ2-1, with D unresolved. Per germline, CDR1 SGHVS and CDR2 FQNEAQ. The V and J ends lost 4 bases and 6 bases respectively, with 16 bases between them. This CDR3 has 15 residues. The chain's CDR3 is CASSSRLDRPNEQFF. CDR3 nucleotides: TGTGCCAGCAGCTCGCGTCTGGACCGACCCAATGAGCAGTTCTTC. Looking up the rest from reference TRBV7-8 and TRBJ2-1 gives the full variable domain: GAGVSQSPRYKVAKRGQDVALRCDPISGHVSLFWYQQALGQGPEFLTYFQNEAQLDKSGLPSDRFFAERPEGSVSTLKIQRTQQEDSAVYLCASSSRLDRPNEQFFGPGTRLTVL.

The chain uses TRBV14 and TRBJ2-5; D remains unclear. V lost 4 bases and J lost 0, with 9 bases in between. Looked up from germline, CDR1 is SGHDN and CDR2 is FVKESK. The CDR3 sequence is 14 residues long. CDR3 DNA: TGTGCCAGCAGCCTCAGCCGGGACCAAGAGACCCAGTACTTC. This gives the protein CASSLSRDQETQYF.

This clonotype was found a few times. The chain's CDR3 is CASSLSTGTQYF. The CDR3, as DNA: TGTGCCAGCAGCTTATCGACTGGGACCCAGTACTTC. This chain uses TRBV7-9 with TRBJ2-5; D remains unclear. CDR3 length equals 12 residues. The V and J ends lost 2 bases and 7 bases respectively, with 8 bases between them. Germline V gene sequence: CDR1 SEHNR, CDR2 FQNEAQ (reference sequence).

The chain combines TRBV6-1 with TRBJ2-5, with 12 bases identical to TRBD2. The CDR3 covers 16 residues. CDR1 and CDR2 (germline): MNHNS, SASEGT. V shed 6 bases and J 3 bases; nucleotides not matched to a gene: 8. The CDR3 protein is CASSTRLAGVEETQYF. The CDR3 DNA reads as TGTGCCAGCAGCACCCGACTAGCGGGAGTAGAAGAGACCCAGTACTTC.

This clonotype came up a few times. V usage is TRBV7-9 and J usage is TRBJ2-7; TRBD1 aligns across 7 bases. Germline V gives CDR1 SEHNR, CDR2 FQNEAQ (reference sequence). The trim removed 4 bases at V and 3 bases at J, leaving 9 bases unmatched. This CDR3 region has 15 residues. The CDR3 spells CASSSRDRTYYEQYF. In nucleotides, the CDR3 is TGTGCCAGCAGCTCCCGGGACAGAACCTACTACGAGCAGTACTTC.

This clonotype was recorded at least ten times. V gene TRBV4-1 combines with J gene TRBJ2-3, with 11 bases aligning to TRBD2. J gave up 4 bases and V 5 bases, and 8 bases lay outside the gene matches. Germline CDR1 reads MGHRA; CDR2 reads YSYEKL. CDR3 length: 16 residues. DNA for the CDR3: TGCGCCAGCAGCGGACACTTAGCGGGAGGGCCAGATACGCAGTATTTT. As protein: CASSGHLAGGPDTQYF.

This clonotype was found a few times. The chain recombines TRBV15 with TRBJ1-4, with D unclear. The CDR3 sequence is 15 residues long. Per the germline V gene, CDR1 is LNHNV and CDR2 is YYDKDF (reference sequence). Trimming removed 0 bases at V and 7 bases at J, with 12 bases between. The CDR3 nucleotides are TGTGCCACCAGCAGAGAGGCAGCATCGAGTGAAAAACTGTTTTTT. Its protein product is CATSREAASSEKLFF.

This chain uses TRBV7-6 with TRBJ2-5, with D possibly being TRBD2 (5 bases). V was trimmed by 4 bases and J by 4 bases, leaving 7 bases between them. Germline V gene lookup returns CDR1 SGHVS and CDR2 FNYEAQ. The CDR3 loop spans 12 amino acids. The CDR3 loop is CASSWLAETQYF. CDR3 nucleotides: TGTGCCAGCAGCTGGCTAGCAGAGACCCAGTACTTC.

The rearrangement joins TRBV7-9 to TRBJ1-1; D is unclear. The CDR3 has 14 amino acids. Trimming cost V 5 bases and J 1 base, with 11 bases left between them. CDR1 and CDR2 from the germline V gene are SEHNR and FQNEAQ (reference sequence). The CDR3, as DNA: TGTGCCAGCAGCCTCTTGATGGGGAACACTGAAGCTTTCTTT. It translates to CASSLLMGNTEAFF.

The chain joins TRBV20-1 to TRBJ2-1; 16 bases align to TRBD2. CDR3 length equals 15 residues. With 3 bases clipped from V and 5 bases from J, the junction kept 1 base outside the gene matches. CDR1 is DFQATT and CDR2 is SNEGSKA in the germline V gene (reference sequence). CDR3 loop: CSARGLAGGHNEQFF. The CDR3 DNA reads as TGCAGTGCTAGGGGACTAGCGGGAGGGCACAATGAGCAGTTCTTC.

The V gene is TRBV6-1, the J gene TRBJ1-6, with 9 bases aligning to TRBD1. The CDR3 sequence is 17 residues long. V shed 6 bases, J shed 9 bases, and the junction held 15 bases outside the gene matches. Germline loops: CDR1 MNHNS, CDR2 SASEGT. The CDR3 loop is CASSHLNRQGVFSPLHF. CDR3 nucleotide sequence: TGTGCCAGCAGCCACCTTAACCGACAGGGGGTGTTTTCACCCCTCCACTTT.

V is TRBV9 and J is TRBJ2-5, with D possibly being TRBD1 (5 bases). The CDR3 runs 12 residues. Germline CDR1 reads SGDLS; CDR2 reads YYNGEE. The V end was cut by 6 bases, the J end by 2 bases, with 8 bases between. CDR3 in amino acids: CASNQGQETQYF. The CDR3 DNA follows: TGTGCCAGCAATCAGGGTCAAGAGACCCAGTACTTC.

The chain has TRBV28 and TRBJ1-2; the match to TRBD1 covers 10 bases. Trimming removed 10 bases from V and 1 base from J; junction bases left unmatched: 6. From germline, CDR1 is MDHEN and CDR2 SYDVKM. The CDR3 runs 14 residues. As DNA, the CDR3 is TGTGCCACCCACGGGACAGGGGATAACTATGGCTACACCTTC. Amino acids: CATHGTGDNYGYTF.